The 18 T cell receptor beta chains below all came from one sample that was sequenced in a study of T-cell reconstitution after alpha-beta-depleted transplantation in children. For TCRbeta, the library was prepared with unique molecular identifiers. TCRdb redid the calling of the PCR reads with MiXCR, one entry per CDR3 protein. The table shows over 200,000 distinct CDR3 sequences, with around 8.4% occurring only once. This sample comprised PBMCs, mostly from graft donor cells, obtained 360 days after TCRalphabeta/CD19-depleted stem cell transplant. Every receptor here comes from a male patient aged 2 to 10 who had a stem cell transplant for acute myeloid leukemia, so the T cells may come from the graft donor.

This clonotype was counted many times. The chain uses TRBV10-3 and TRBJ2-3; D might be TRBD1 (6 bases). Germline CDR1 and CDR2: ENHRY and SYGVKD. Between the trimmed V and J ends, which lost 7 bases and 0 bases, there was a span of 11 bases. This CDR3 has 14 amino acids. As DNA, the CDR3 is TGTGCCATCAATCGGGACAATAGCACAGATACGCAGTATTTT. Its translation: CAINRDNSTDTQYF.

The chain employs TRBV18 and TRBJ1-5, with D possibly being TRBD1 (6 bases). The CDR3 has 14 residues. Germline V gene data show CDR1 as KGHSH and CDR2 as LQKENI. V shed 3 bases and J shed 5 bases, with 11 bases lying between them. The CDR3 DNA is TGTGCCAGCTCACCGACTTACAGGGATCAGCCCCAGCATTTT. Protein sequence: CASSPTYRDQPQHF.

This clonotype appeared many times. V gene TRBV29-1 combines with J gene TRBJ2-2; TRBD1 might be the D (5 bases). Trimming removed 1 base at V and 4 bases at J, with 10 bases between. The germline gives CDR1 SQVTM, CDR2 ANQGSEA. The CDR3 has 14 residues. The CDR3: CSVEAGAVTGELFF. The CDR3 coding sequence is TGCAGCGTTGAAGCTGGGGCAGTCACCGGGGAGCTGTTTTTT.

The CDR3 DNA follows: TGTGCCAGCAGTGAATATCCTAGCGGATACGAGCAGTACTTC. Encoded protein: CASSEYPSGYEQYF. The gene calls are TRBV25-1 and TRBJ2-7; TRBD2 agrees at 7 bases. The junction had 3 bases not matched to a gene; V was cut back by 0 bases and J by 4 bases. This CDR3 is built from 14 residues. CDR1 and CDR2 from the germline V gene are MGHDK and SYGVNS.

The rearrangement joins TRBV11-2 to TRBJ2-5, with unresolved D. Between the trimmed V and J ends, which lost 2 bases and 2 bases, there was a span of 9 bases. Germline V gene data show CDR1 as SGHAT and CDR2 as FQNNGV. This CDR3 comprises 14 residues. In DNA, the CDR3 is TGTGCCAGCAGCTTAAGGCATACACAAGAGACCCAGTACTTC. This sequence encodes CASSLRHTQETQYF.

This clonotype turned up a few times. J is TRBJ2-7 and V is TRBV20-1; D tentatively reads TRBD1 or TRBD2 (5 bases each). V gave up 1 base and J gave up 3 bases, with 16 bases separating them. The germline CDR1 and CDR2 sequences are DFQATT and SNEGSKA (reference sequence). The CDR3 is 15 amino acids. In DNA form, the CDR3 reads TGCAGTGCTAGAGCCTGGGACGTCAGGCTCTACGAGCAGTACTTC. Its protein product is CSARAWDVRLYEQYF.

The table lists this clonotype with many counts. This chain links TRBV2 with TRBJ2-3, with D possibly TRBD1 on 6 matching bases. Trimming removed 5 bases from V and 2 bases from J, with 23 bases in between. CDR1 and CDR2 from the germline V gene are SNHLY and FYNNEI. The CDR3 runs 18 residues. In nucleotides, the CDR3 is TGTGCCAGCAGTATCCCCGGGAAACAGGGCCCCACCACAGATACGCAGTATTTT. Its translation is CASSIPGKQGPTTDTQYF.

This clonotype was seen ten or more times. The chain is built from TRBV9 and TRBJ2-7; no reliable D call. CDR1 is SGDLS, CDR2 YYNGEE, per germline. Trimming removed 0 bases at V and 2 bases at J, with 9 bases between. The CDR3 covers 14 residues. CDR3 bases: TGTGCCAGCAGCGTAGAAGTGGGCCCCTACGAGCAGTACTTC. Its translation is CASSVEVGPYEQYF.

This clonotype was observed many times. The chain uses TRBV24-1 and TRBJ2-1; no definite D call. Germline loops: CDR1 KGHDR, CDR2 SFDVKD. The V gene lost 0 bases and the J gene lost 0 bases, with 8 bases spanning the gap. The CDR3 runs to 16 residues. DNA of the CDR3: TGTGCCACCAGTGATTTGCAGGCCAGCTCCTACAATGAGCAGTTCTTC. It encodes CATSDLQASSYNEQFF.

CDR3 in DNA: TGTGCCAGCAGCCCCCGGGACAAACTATCCAGCAATCAGCCCCAGCATTTT. Translation: CASSPRDKLSSNQPQHF. The V gene is TRBV7-8, the J gene TRBJ1-5, with D possibly being TRBD1 (6 bases). Trimming removed 5 bases from V and 1 base from J, with 18 bases in between. Germline V CDR1 and CDR2: SGHVS, FQNEAQ. CDR3 size: 17 residues.

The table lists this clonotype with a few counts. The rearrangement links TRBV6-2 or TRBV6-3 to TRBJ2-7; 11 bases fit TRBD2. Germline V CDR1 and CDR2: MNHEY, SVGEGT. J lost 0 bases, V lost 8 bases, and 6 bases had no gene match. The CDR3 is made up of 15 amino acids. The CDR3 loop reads CASGTSGGSSYEQYF. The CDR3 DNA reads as TGTGCCAGCGGGACTAGCGGAGGAAGCTCCTACGAGCAGTACTTC.

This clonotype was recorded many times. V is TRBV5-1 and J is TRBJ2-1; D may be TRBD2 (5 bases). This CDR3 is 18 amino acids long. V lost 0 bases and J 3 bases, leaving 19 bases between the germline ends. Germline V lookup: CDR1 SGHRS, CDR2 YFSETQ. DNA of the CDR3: TGCGCCAGCAGCTTGGTTTTTTTGGCCAGCGGAGACTACAATGAGCAGTTCTTC. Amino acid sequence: CASSLVFLASGDYNEQFF.

In DNA, the CDR3 is TGTGCCAGCAGTTTAAGGGGACCATCGGGGGAGCAGTACTTC. This sequence encodes CASSLRGPSGEQYF. The V call is TRBV12-3 or TRBV12-4, the J call TRBJ2-7; D may be TRBD1 or TRBD2 (5 bases each). CDR3 length equals 14 residues. V was pared by 2 bases and J by 7 bases, with 15 bases between.

The CDR3 DNA is TGTGCTAGTGGTTTGAGGTCGGAGGAGTATTTT. It translates to CASGLRSEEYF. The V call is TRBV12-5, the J call TRBJ2-3; D perhaps matches TRBD2 (5 bases). This CDR3 contains 11 residues. Trimming left V 2 bases short and J 13 bases short, with 10 bases between. CDR1 is LGHNT and CDR2 is FRNRAP in the germline V gene.

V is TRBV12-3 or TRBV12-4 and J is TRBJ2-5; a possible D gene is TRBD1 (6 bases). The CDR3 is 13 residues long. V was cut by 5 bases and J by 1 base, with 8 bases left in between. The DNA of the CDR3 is TGTGCCAGCAGTCACAGGGTCCAAGAGACCCAGTACTTC. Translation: CASSHRVQETQYF.

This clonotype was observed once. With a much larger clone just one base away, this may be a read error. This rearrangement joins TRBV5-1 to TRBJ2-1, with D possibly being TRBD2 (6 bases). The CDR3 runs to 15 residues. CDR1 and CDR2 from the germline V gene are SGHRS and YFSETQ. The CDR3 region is CASSLETGVYNEQIF. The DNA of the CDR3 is TGCGCCAGCAGCTTAGAAACGGGGGTATACAATGAGCAGATCTTC.

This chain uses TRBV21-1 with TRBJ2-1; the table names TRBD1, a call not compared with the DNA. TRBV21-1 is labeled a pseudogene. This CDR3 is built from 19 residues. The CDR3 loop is CASSILGQGALSSYNEQFF. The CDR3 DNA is TGTGCCAGCAGCATATTGGGACAGGGGGCTCTCAGCTCCTACAATGAGCAGTTCTTC.

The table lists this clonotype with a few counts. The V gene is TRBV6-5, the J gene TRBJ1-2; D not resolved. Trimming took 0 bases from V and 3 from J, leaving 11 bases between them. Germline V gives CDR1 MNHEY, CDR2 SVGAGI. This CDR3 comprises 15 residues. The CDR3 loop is CASSYSSGGDYGYTF. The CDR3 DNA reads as TGTGCCAGCAGTTACTCGAGTGGAGGAGACTATGGCTACACCTTC.